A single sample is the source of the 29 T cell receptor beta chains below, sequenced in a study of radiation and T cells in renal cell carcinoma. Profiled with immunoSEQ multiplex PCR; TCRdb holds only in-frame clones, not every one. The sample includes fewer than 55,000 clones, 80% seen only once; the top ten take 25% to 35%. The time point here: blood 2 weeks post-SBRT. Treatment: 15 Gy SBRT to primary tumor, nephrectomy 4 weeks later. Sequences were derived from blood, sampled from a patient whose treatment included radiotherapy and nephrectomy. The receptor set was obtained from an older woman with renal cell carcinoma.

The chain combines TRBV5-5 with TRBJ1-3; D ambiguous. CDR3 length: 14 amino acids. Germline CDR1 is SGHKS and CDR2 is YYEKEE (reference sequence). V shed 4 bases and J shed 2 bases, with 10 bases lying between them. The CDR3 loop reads CASSNWGAGNTIYF. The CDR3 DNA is TGTGCCAGCAGCAACTGGGGAGCTGGAAACACCATATATTTT.

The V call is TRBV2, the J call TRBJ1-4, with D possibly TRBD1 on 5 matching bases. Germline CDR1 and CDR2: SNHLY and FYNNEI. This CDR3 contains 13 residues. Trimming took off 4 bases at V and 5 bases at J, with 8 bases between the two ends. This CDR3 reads CASSVGVNEKLFF. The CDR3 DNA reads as TGTGCCAGCAGTGTAGGGGTAAATGAAAAACTGTTTTTT.

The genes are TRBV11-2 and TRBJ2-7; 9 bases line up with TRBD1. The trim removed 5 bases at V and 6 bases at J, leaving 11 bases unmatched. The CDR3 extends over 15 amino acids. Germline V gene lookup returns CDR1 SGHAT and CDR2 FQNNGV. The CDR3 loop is CASSPFTGTGTEQYF. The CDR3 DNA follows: TGTGCCAGCAGCCCATTTACCGGGACAGGGACCGAGCAGTACTTC.

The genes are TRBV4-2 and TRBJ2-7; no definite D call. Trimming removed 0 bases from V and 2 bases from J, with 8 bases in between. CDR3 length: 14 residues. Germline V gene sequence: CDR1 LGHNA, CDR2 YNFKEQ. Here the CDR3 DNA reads TGTGCCAGCAGCCAAGACTACGGCACCTACGAGCAGTACTTC. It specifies CASSQDYGTYEQYF.

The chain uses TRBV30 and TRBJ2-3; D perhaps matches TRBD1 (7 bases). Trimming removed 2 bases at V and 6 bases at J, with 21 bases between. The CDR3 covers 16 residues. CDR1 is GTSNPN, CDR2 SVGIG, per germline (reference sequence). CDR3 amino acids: CAWSRGNLAGGDTQYF. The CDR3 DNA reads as TGTGCCTGGAGTCGGGGCAACCTAGCAGGGGGGGATACGCAGTATTTT.

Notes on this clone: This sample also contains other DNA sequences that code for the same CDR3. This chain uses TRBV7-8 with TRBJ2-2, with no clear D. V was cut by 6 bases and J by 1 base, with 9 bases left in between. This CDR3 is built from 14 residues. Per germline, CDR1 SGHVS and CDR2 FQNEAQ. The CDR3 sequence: CASSSTRNTGELFF. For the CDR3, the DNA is TGTGCCAGCAGTTCTACACGGAACACCGGGGAGCTGTTTTTT. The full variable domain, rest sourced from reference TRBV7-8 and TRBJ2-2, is GAGVSQSPRYKVAKRGQDVALRCDPISGHVSLFWYQQALGQGPEFLTYFQNEAQLDKSGLPSDRFFAERPEGSVSTLKIQRTQQEDSAVYLCASSSTRNTGELFFGEGSRLTVL.

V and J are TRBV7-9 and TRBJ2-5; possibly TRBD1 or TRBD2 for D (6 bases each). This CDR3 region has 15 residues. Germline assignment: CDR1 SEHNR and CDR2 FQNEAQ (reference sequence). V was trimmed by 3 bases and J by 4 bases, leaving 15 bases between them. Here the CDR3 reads CASSFSGEGGETQYF. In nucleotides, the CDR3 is TGTGCCAGCAGCTTCTCGGGAGAAGGGGGAGAGACCCAGTACTTC.

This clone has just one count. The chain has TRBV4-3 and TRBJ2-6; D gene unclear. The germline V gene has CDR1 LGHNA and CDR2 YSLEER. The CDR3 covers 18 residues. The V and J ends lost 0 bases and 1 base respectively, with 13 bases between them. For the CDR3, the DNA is TGCGCCAGCAGCCAAGATCGAGGAAGGCTGTCTGGGGCCAACGTCCTGACTTTC. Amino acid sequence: CASSQDRGRLSGANVLTF.

CDR3 coding DNA: TGTGCCAGCAGCTTGAAAAACAGATTAATCGATGGCTACACCTTC. Protein sequence: CASSLKNRLIDGYTF. This chain connects TRBV5-4 to TRBJ1-2; D is uncertain. The germline CDR1 and CDR2 sequences are SGHNT and YYREEE (reference sequence). Deletions cut 1 base from V and 6 bases from J, with 16 bases between. The CDR3 has 15 amino acids.

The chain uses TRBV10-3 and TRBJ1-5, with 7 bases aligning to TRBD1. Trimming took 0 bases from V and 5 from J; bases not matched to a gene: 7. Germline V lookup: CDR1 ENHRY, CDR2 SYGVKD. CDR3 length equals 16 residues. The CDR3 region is CAISESLLGGDQPQHF. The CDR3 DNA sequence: TGTGCCATCAGTGAGTCCCTCTTAGGGGGCGATCAGCCCCAGCATTTT.

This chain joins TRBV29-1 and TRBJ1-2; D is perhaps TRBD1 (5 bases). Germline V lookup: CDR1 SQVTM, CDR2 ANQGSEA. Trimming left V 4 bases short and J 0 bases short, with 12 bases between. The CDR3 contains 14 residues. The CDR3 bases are TGCAGCGTTGTGGGGGGAAGATCTAACTATGGCTACACCTTC. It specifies CSVVGGRSNYGYTF.

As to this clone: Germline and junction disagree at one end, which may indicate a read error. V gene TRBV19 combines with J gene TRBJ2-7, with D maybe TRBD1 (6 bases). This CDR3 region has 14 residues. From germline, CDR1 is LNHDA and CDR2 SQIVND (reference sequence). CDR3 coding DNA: TGTGCCAGTAGTATGGACAGATCAAGATACGAGCAGTACTTT. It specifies CASSMDRSRYEQYF.

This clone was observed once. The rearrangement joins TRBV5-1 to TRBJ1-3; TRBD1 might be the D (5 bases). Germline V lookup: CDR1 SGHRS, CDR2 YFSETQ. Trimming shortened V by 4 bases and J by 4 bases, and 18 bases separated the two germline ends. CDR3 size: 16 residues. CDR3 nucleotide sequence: TGCGCCAGCAGCCCCACGGGGGTCGGGAGAGGAAACACCATATATTTT. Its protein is CASSPTGVGRGNTIYF.

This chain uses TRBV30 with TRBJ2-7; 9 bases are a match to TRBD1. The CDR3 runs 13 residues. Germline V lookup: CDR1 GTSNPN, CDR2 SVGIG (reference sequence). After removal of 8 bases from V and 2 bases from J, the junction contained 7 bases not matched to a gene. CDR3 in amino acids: CASAGTGTYEQYF. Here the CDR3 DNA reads TGTGCCAGCGCCGGGACAGGGACCTACGAGCAGTACTTC.

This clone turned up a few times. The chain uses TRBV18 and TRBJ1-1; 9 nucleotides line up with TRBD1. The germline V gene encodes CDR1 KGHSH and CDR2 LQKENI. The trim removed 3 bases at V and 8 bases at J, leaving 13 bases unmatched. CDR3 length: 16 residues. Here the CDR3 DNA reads TGTGCCAGCTCACCGGGGACAGGGAGGGGACACTTAGAAGCTTTCTTT. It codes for CASSPGTGRGHLEAFF.

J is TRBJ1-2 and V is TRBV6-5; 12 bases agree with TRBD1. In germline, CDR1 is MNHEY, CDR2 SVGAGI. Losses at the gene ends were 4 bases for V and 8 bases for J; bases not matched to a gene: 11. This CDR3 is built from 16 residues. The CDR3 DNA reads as TGTGCCAGCAGTTCTTCCGGGACAGGGGGCGCAAGGGGCTACACCTTC. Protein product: CASSSSGTGGARGYTF.

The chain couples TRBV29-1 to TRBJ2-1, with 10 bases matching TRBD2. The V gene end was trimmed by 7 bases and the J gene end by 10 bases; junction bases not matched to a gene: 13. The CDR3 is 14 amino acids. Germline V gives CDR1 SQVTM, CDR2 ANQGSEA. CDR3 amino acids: CSALGSGRAGEQFF. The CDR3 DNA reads TGCAGCGCCCTGGGGAGCGGGAGGGCCGGGGAGCAGTTCTTC.

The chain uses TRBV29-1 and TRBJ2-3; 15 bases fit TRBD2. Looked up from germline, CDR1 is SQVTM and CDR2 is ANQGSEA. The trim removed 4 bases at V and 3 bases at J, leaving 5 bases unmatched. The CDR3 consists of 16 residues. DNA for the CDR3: TGCAGCGTTGCGGGACTAGCGGGAGGAGTGACAGATACGCAGTATTTT. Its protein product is CSVAGLAGGVTDTQYF.

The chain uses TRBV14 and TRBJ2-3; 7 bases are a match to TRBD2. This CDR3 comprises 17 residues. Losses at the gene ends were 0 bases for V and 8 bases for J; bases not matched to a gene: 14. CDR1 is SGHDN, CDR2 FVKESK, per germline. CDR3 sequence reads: CASSQDGPTSSTGTQYF. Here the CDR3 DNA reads TGTGCCAGCAGCCAAGATGGGCCGACTAGCTCGACGGGTACGCAGTATTTT.

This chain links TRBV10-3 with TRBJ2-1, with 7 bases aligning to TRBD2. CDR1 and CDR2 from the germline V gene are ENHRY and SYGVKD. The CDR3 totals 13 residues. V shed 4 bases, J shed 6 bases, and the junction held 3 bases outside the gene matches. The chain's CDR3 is CAISGLAANEQFF. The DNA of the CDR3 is TGTGCCATCAGTGGCCTAGCGGCCAATGAGCAGTTCTTC.

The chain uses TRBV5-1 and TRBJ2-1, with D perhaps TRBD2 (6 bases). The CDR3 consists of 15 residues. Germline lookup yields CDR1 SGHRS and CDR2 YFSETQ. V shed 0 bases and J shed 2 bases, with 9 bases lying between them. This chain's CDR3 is CASSLGTGAYNEQFF. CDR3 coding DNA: TGCGCCAGCAGCTTGGGGACGGGAGCCTACAATGAGCAGTTCTTC.

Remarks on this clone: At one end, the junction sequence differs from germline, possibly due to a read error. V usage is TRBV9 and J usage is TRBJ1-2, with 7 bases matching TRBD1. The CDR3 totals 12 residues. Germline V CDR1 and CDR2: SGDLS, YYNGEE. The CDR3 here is CASSLGGQGVLF. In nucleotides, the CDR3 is TGTGCCAGCAGCCTCGGGGGCCAGGGGGTACTCTTC.

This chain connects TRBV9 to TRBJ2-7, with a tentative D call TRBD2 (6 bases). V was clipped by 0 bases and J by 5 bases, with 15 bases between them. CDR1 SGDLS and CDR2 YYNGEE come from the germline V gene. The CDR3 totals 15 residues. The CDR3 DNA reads TGTGCCAGCAGCGTAGAAGACCGGGAGATCGACGAGCAGTACTTC. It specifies CASSVEDREIDEQYF.

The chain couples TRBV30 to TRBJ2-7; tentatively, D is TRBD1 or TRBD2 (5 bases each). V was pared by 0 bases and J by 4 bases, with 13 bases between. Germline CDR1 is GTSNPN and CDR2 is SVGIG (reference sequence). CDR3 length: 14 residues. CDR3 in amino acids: CAWSVRGEFYEQYF. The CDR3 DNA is TGTGCCTGGAGTGTAAGGGGAGAATTTTACGAGCAGTACTTC.

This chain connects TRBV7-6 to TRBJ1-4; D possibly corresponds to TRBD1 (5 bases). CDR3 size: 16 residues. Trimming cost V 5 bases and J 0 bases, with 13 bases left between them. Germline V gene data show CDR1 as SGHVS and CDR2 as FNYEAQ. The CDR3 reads CASSRSLGATNEKLFF. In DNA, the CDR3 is TGTGCCAGCAGCCGATCACTGGGGGCAACTAATGAAAAACTGTTTTTT. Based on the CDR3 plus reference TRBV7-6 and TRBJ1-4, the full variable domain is GAGVSQSPRYKVTKRGQDVALRCDPISGHVSLYWYRQALGQGPEFLTYFNYEAQQDKSGLPNDRFSAERPEGSISTLTIQRTEQRDSAMYRCASSRSLGATNEKLFFGSGTQLSVL.

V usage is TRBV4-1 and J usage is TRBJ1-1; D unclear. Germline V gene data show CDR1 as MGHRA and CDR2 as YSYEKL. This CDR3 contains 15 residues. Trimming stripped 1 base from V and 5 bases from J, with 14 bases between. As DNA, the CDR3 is TGCGCCAGCAGCCAAGGGGTGAGGGAAGTGACTGAAGCTTTCTTT. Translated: CASSQGVREVTEAFF.

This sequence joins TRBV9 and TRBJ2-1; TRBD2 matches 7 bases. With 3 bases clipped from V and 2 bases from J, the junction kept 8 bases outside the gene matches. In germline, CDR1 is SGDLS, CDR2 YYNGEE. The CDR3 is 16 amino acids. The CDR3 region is CASSAIGRPAYNEQFF. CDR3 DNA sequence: TGTGCCAGCAGCGCCATCGGGAGGCCCGCCTACAATGAGCAGTTCTTC. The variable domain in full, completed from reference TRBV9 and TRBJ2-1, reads DSGVTQTPKHLITATGQRVTLRCSPRSGDLSVYWYQQSLDQGLQFLIQYYNGEERAKGNILERFSAQQFPDLHSELNLSSLELGDSALYFCASSAIGRPAYNEQFFGPGTRLTVL.

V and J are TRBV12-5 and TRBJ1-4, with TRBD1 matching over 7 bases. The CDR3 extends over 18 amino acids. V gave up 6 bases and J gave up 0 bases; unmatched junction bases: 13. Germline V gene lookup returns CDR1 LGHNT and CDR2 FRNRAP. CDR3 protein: CASGRRLGTVATNEKLFF. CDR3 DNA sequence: TGTGCTAGTGGCCGGCGCCTCGGGACAGTTGCAACTAATGAAAAACTGTTTTTT. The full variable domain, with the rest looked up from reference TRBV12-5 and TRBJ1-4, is DARVTQTPRHKVTEMGQEVTMRCQPILGHNTVFWYRQTMMQGLELLAYFRNRAPLDDSGMPKDRFSAEMPDATLATLKIQPSEPRDSAVYFCASGRRLGTVATNEKLFFGSGTQLSVL.

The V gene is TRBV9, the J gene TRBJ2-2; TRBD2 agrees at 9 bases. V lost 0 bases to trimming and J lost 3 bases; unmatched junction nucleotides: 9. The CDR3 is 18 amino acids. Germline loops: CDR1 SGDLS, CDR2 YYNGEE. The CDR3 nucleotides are TGTGCCAGCAGCGTAGTCCCCGGCGGGAGGGAATACACCGGGGAGCTGTTTTTT. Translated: CASSVVPGGREYTGELFF. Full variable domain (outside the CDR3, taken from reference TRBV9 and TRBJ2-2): DSGVTQTPKHLITATGQRVTLRCSPRSGDLSVYWYQQSLDQGLQFLIQYYNGEERAKGNILERFSAQQFPDLHSELNLSSLELGDSALYFCASSVVPGGREYTGELFFGEGSRLTVL.